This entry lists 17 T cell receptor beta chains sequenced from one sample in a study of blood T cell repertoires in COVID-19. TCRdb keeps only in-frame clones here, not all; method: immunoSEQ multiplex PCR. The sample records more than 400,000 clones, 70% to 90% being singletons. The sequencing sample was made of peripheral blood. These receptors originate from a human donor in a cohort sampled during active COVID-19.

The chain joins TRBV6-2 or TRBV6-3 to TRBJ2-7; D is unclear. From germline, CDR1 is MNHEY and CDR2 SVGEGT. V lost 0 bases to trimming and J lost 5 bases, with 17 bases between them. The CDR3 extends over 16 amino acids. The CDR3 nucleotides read TGTGCCAGCAGTTACTCGAGCAGGTCCATGCTCCACGAGCAGTACTTC. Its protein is CASSYSSRSMLHEQYF.

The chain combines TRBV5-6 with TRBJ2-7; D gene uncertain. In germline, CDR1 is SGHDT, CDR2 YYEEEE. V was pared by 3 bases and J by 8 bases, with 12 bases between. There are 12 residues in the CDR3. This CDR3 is CASSSRQTKQYF. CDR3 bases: TGTGCCAGCAGCTCTCGACAAACCAAGCAGTACTTC.

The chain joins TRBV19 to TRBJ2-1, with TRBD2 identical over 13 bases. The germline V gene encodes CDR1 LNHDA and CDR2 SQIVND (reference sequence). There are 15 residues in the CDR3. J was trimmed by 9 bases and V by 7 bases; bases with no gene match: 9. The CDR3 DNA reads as TGTGCCAGTAAACCCGGGACTAGCGGGACCAGTGAGCAGTTCTTC. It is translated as CASKPGTSGTSEQFF.

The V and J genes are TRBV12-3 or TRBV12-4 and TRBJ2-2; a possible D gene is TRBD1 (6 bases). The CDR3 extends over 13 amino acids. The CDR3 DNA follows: TGTGCTGGGGGCAGGGAAGCCACCGGGGAGCTGTTTTTT. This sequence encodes CAGGREATGELFF.

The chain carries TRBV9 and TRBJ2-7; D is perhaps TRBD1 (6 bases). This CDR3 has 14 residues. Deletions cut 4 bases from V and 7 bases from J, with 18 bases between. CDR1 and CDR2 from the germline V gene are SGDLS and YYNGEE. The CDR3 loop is CASSPRDTIREQYF. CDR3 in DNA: TGTGCCAGCAGCCCCCGGGACACCATAAGGGAGCAGTACTTC.

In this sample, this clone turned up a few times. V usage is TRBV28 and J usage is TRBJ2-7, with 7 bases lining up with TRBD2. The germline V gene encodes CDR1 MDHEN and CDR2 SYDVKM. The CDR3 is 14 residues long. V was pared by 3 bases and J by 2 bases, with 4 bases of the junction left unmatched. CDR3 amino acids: CASSFPSGAYEQYF. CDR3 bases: TGTGCCAGCAGTTTCCCTAGCGGTGCCTACGAGCAGTACTTC.

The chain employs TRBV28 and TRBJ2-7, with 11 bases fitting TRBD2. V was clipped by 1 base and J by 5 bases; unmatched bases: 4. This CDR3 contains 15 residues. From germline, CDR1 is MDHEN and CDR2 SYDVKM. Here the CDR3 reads CASSLYGTSGHEQYF. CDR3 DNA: TGTGCCAGCAGTTTATATGGGACTAGCGGCCACGAGCAGTACTTC.

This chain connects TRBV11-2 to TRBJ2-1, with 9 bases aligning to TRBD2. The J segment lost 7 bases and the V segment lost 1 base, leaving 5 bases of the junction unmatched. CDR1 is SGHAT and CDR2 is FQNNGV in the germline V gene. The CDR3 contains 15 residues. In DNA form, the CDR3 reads TGTGCCAGCAGCTTAGGCGGGAGGGATTTTAATGAGCAGTTCTTC. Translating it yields CASSLGGRDFNEQFF.

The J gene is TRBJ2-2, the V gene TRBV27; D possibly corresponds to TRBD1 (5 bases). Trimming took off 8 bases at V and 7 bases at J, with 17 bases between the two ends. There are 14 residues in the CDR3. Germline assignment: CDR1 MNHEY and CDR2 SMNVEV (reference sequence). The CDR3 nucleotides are TGTGCCAGCCGGGTAGTACCCGACAGCGGGGAGCTGTTTTTT. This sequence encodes CASRVVPDSGELFF.

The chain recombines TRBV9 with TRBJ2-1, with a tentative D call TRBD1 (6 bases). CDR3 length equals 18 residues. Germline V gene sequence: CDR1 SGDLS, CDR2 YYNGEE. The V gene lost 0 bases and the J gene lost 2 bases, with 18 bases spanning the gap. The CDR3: CASSVGTRLAGAYNEQFF. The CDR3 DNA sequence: TGTGCCAGCAGCGTAGGAACGAGGCTAGCAGGGGCCTACAATGAGCAGTTCTTC.

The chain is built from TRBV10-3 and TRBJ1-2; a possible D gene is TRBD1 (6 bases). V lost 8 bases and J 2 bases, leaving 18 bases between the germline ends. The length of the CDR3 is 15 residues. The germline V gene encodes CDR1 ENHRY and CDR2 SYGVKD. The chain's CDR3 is CAILWGGAENYGYTF. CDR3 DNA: TGTGCCATCCTGTGGGGGGGGGCCGAGAACTATGGCTACACCTTC.

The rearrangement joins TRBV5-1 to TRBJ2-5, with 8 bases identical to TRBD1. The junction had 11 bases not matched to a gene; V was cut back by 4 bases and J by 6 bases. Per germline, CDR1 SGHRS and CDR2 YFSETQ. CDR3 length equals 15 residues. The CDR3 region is CASSTGQGAGKTQYF. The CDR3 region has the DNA TGCGCCAGCAGCACTGGACAGGGCGCGGGGAAGACCCAGTACTTC.

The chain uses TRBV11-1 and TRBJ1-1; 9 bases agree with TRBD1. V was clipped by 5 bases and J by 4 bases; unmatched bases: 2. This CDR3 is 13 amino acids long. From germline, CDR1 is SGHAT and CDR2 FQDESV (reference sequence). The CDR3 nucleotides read TGTGCCAGCAGCCGACAGGGGGGCACTGAAGCTTTCTTT. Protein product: CASSRQGGTEAFF.

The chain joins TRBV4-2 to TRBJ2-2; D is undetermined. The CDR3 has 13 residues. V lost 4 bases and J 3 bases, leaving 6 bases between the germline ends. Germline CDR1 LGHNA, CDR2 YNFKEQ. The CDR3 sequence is CASSLTDTGELFF. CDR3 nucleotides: TGTGCCAGCAGCCTGACTGACACCGGGGAGCTGTTTTTT.

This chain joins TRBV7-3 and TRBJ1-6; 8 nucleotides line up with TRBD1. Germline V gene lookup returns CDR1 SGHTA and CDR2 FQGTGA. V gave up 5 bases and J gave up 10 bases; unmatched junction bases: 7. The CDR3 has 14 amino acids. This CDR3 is CASSLTGAGSPLHF. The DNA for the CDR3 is TGTGCCAGCAGCCTGACAGGGGCAGGGTCACCCCTCCACTTT.

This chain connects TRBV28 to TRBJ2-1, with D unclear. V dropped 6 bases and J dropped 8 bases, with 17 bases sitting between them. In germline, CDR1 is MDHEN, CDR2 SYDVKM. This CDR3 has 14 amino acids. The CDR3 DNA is TGTGCCAGCAGGGAGCTGACTCCGTACTATGAGCAGTTCTTC. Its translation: CASRELTPYYEQFF. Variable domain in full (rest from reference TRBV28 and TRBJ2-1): DVKVTQSSRYLVKRTGEKVFLECVQDMDHENMFWYRQDPGLGLRLIYFSYDVKMKEKGDIPEGYSVSREKKERFSLILESASTNQTSMYLCASRELTPYYEQFFGPGTRLTVL.

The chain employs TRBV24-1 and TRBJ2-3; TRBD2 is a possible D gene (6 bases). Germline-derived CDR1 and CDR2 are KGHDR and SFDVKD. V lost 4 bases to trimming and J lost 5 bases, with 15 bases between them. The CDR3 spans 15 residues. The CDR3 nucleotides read TGTGCCACCAGTGACTACGGGGGTATCGGAGATACGCAGTATTTT. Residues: CATSDYGGIGDTQYF.